The clone carrying this TCR beta chain was observed at least ten times. Its specificity is unknown. TCRdb's table, derived via immunoSEQ multiplex PCR, lists solely in-frame clones and lacks some. The sample holds 110,000 or so clones, 68% seen once. This entry comes from a study of shared clonotypes between healthy human individuals. V was pared by 1 base and J by 1 base, with 10 bases of the junction left unmatched. The germline V gene encodes CDR1 MGHDK and CDR2 SYGVNS. The CDR3 extends over 18 amino acids. General study findings and limits: Generation of non-shared clonotypes was less probable than generation of clonotypes shared by all four donors. Some naive CD4 clonotypes, around 5%, turned up in common across a handful of donors.

V gene TRBV25-1 combines with J gene TRBJ2-7, with 10 bases that match TRBD2. This sequence originates from a woman aged 25 to 39 in good health. Sequenced sample: memory CD8+ T cells sorted from blood. Subset: CD45RO+ cells pooled with CCR7-negative TemRA cells. CDR3 DNA sequence: TGTGCCAGCAGTGAATCCCCTAGCGGGAGCCCCACATCCTACGAGCAGTACTTC. As protein: CASSESPSGSPTSYEQYF.